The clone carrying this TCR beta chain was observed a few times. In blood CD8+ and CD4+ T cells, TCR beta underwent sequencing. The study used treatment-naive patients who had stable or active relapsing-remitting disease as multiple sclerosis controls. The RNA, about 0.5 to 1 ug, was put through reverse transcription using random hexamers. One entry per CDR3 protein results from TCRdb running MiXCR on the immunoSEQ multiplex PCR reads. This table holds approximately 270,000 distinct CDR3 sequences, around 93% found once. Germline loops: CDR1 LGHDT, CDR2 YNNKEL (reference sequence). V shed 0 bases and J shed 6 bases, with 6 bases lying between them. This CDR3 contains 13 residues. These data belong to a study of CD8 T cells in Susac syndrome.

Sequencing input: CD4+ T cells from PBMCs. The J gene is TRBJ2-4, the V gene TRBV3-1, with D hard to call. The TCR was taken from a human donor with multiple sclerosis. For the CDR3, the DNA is TGTGCCAGCAGCCAAGATAACCGAAACATTCAGTACTTC. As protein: CASSQDNRNIQYF.